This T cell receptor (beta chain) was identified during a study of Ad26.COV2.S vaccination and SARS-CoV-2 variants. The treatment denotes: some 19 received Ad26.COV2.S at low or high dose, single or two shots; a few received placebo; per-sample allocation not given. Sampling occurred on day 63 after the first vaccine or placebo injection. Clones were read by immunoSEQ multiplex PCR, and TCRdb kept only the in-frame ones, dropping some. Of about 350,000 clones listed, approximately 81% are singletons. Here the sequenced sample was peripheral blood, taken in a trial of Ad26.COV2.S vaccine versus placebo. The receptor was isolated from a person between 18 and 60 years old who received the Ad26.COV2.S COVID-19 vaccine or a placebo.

CDR3 DNA: TGTGCCTGGAGGGTAGCGGGATCGCGCACAGATACGCAGTATTTT. It encodes CAWRVAGSRTDTQYF. V gene TRBV30 combines with J gene TRBJ2-3, with 8 bases aligning to TRBD2. With 3 bases clipped from V and 1 base from J, the junction kept 6 bases outside the gene matches. The CDR3 consists of 15 residues. The germline V gene has CDR1 GTSNPN and CDR2 SVGIG (reference sequence).